This TCR beta chain was captured by sequencing in a study of blood T cell repertoires in COVID-19. As for the study in general: Samples representing acute and convalescent COVID-19 were sourced from the United States, Italy and Spain. T cells, B-cell-depleted T cells, or PBMCs provided the cDNA or gDNA that served as material.

Seattle patient enrollment occurred during active infection, with longitudinal follow-up thereafter. In the authors' methods: For nucleated cells, counts were estimated from reference gene primer amplification. This table comes from immunoSEQ multiplex PCR, and its TCRdb copy is limited to in-frame clones, with some not included. The DNA was the basis for D and trimming; V, J and clone size are from that table. The data hold 450,000 or so clones, with 85% to 90% observed a single time. The germline V gene has CDR1 MNHEY and CDR2 SVGAGI. The CDR3 length is 14 residues. V lost 7 bases to trimming and J lost 4 bases; unmatched junction nucleotides: 7.

The clonotype originates from a man aged 18 to 29 with COVID-19, enrolled during active disease. Input material: peripheral blood. The chain combines TRBV6-5 with TRBJ1-5, with 7 bases lining up with TRBD1. CDR3 sequence: CASTPTGNNQPQHF. CDR3 DNA: TGTGCCAGCACCCCGACAGGGAATAATCAGCCCCAGCATTTT.